These 2 T cell receptor beta chains were all obtained from the same sample, sequenced in a study of T cells expressing NK-cell markers. TCRdb reworked the 5' RACE reads into one entry per CDR3 protein, no DNA. Found here are 450,000 to 600,000 distinct CDR3 sequences; the top ten clones hold approximately 3.6%. Sequencing used blood T cells: a sorted CD56 or NKG2C T cell subset, CD4+ or CD8+ T cells, or bulk PBMC T cells (not recorded which). Receptors were obtained from a man aged 18 to 30 in good health.

V and J are TRBV11-2 and TRBJ2-2; the TCRdb call, TRBD1, lacks DNA for checking. This CDR3 region has 12 residues. Germline CDR1 and CDR2: SGHAT and FQNNGV. The CDR3 spells CALRGDTGELFF. Full variable domain (remainder filled in from reference TRBV11-2 and TRBJ2-2): EAGVAQSPRYKIIEKRQSVAFWCNPISGHATLYWYQQILGQGPKLLIQFQNNGVVDDSQLPKDRFSAERLKGVDSTLKIQPAKLEDSAVYLCALRGDTGELFFGEGSRLTVL.

The V gene is TRBV5-1, the J gene TRBJ2-5; TCRdb designates TRBD2, a call that cannot be tested without DNA. The germline V gene encodes CDR1 SGHRS and CDR2 YFSETQ. This CDR3 has 18 residues. CDR3 sequence reads: CASSLPGTSGRTGGTQYF.